These T cell receptor beta chains were read from a single sample in a study of memory CD4+ T cells and cytomegalovirus serostatus. TCRdb keeps only in-frame clones here, not all; method: immunoSEQ multiplex PCR. The table includes tens of thousands of clones, roughly three quarters detected once. Sequencing was carried out using memory CD4+ T cells from blood. These receptor sequences come from an adult in good health and CMV-seronegative. The CDR3 runs from the conserved cysteine through the conserved F or W. The D gene is left open where the match is weak. The listing skips clone size in some rows; elsewhere it reads once, few, many or a size class.

CDR3 DNA,CDR3 protein,D gene,J gene,V gene,clone size
TGTGCCAGCAGCTCGCCCCGGACAGTCTTTGAAGCTTTCTTT,CASSSPRTVFEAFF,-,TRBJ1-1,TRBV5-6,-
TGTGCCACCAAAGACAGGATCTCCTACGAGCAGTACTTC,CATKDRISYEQYF,-,TRBJ2-7,TRBV2,-
TGTGCCATCAGTGTAGGGAGCTTAGCTGGGGCCAACGTCCTGACTTTC,CAISVGSLAGANVLTF,-,TRBJ2-6,TRBV10-3,-
TGTGCCAGCAGCTTCCCCTCCAGGGTCTATAATTCACCCCTCCACTTT,CASSFPSRVYNSPLHF,-,TRBJ1-6,TRBV7-2,-
TGTGCCAGCCATGAGGCGGGGAGGGTCTCGAGCTCTGGGGCCAACGTCCTGACTTTC,CASHEAGRVSSSGANVLTF,TRBD2,TRBJ2-6,TRBV28,-
TGTGCCAGCACATTACGTTCCGGGGTTTTTTCTAACTATGGCTACACCTTC,CASTLRSGVFSNYGYTF,-,TRBJ1-2,TRBV27,few
TGTGCCACCAGCAACGACAGGGGGCTTAGTTATGAGCAGTTCTTC,CATSNDRGLSYEQFF,TRBD1,TRBJ2-1,TRBV15,-
TGTGCCAGCAGTGACAGGACAGGGGGAGGAAACACCATATATTTT,CASSDRTGGGNTIYF,TRBD1,TRBJ1-3,TRBV6-1,once
TGTGCCAGCAGCTCCTGGGGAGGTGGCTATGGCTACACCTTC,CASSSWGGGYGYTF,-,TRBJ1-2,TRBV5-6,-
TGTGCCAGCAGTCTCTCTGGGGCCAACGTCCTGACTTTC,CASSLSGANVLTF,-,TRBJ2-6,TRBV6-6,-
TGTGCCTGGAGTAAGACAGGGCAACAAGAGACCCAGTACTTC,CAWSKTGQQETQYF,TRBD1,TRBJ2-5,TRBV30,-
TGCAGCACCTGGACAGGGGGTATGAACACTGAAGCTTTCTTT,CSTWTGGMNTEAFF,TRBD1,TRBJ1-1,TRBV29-1,-
TGTGCCAGCAGCCGCGACGGATCTTCAACTAATGAAAAACTGTTTTTT,CASSRDGSSTNEKLFF,-,TRBJ1-4,TRBV9,-
TGTGCCAGCAGCGCGACCAGGGGAGCTAACTATGGCTACACCTTC,CASSATRGANYGYTF,-,TRBJ1-2,TRBV7-3,-
TGTGCCAGCTCACCCCGGACAGATTTCGGCTACACCTTC,CASSPRTDFGYTF,-,TRBJ1-2,TRBV18,-